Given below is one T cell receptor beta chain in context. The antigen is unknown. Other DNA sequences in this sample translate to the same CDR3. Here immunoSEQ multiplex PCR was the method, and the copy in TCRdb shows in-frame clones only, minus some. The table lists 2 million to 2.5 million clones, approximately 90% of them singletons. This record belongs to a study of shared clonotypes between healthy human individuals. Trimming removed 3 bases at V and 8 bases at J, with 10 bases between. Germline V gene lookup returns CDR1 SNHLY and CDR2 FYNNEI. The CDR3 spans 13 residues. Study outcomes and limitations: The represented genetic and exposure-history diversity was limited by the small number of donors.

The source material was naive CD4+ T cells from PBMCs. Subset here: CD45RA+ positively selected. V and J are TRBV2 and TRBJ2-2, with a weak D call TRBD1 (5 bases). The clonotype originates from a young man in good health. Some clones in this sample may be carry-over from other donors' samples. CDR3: CASSETVTGELFF. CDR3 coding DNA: TGTGCCAGCAGTGAGACAGTTACTGGGGAGCTGTTTTTT.